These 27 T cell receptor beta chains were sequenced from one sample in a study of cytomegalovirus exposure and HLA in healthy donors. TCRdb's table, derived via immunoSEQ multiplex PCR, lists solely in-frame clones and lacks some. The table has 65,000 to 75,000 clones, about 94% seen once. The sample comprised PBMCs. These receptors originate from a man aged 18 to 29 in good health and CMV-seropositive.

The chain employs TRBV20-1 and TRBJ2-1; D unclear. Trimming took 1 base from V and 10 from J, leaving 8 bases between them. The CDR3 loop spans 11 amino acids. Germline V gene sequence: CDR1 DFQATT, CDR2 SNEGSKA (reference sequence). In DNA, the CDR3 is TGCAGTGCTAGAGCTCTGACAGAGCAGTTCTTC. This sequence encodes CSARALTEQFF.

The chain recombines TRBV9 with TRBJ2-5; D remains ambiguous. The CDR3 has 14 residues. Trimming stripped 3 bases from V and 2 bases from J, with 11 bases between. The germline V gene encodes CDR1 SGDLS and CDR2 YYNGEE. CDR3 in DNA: TGTGCCAGCAGCGACCCCCGCAGTCAAGAGACCCAGTACTTC. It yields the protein CASSDPRSQETQYF.

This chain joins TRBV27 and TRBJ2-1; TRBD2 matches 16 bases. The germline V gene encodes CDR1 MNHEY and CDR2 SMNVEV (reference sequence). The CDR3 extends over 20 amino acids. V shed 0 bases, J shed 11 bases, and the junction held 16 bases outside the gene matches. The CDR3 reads CASSLSFGTSGRARVFQQFF. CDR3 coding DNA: TGTGCCAGCAGTTTATCCTTCGGGACTAGCGGGAGGGCCAGGGTTTTCCAGCAGTTCTTC.

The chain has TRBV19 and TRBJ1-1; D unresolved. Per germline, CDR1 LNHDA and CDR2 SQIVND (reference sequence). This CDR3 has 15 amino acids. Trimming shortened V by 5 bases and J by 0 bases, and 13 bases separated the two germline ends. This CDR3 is CASSSPLNMNTEAFF. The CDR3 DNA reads TGTGCCAGTAGTTCACCATTAAACATGAACACTGAAGCTTTCTTT.

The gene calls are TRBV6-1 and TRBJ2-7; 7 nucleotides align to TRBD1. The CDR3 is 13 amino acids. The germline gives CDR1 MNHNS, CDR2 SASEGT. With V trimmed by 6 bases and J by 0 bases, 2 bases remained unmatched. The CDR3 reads CASRDRSSYEQYF. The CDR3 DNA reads TGTGCCAGCAGGGACAGGAGCTCCTACGAGCAGTACTTC.

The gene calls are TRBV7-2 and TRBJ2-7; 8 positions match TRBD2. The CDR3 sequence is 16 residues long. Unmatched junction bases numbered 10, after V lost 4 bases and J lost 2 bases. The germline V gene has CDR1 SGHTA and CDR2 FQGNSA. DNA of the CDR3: TGTGCCAGCAGCTCACCTTCGGGGGGGAGGCCCTACGAGCAGTACTTC. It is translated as CASSSPSGGRPYEQYF.

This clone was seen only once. CDR3 protein: CASRGQGLSYEQYF. The CDR3 DNA follows: TGCGCCAGCAGGGGACAGGGCTTATCCTACGAGCAGTACTTC. The rearrangement links TRBV5-1 to TRBJ2-7; 9 positions match TRBD1. Germline trimming cut 5 bases from V and 1 base from J; bases unmatched to any gene: 4. The germline gives CDR1 SGHRS, CDR2 YFSETQ. CDR3 length equals 14 residues. Full variable domain (remainder filled in from reference TRBV5-1 and TRBJ2-7): KAGVTQTPRYLIKTRGQQVTLSCSPISGHRSVSWYQQTPGQGLQFLFEYFSETQRNKGNFPGRFSGRQFSNSRSEMNVSTLELGDSALYLCASRGQGLSYEQYFGPGTRLTVT.

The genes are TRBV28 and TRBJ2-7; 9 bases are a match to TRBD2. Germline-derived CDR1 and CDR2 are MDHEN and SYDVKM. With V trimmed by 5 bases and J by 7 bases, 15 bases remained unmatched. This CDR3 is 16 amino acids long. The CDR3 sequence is CASSPAGGPPNGEQYF. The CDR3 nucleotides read TGTGCCAGCAGTCCAGCGGGAGGCCCCCCCAATGGAGAGCAGTACTTC.

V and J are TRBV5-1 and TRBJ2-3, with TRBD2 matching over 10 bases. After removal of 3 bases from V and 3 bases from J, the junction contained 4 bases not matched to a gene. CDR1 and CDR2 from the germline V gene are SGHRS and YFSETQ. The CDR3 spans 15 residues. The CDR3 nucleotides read TGCGCCAGCAGCTCCGGACTAGCGGATACAGATACGCAGTATTTT. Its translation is CASSSGLADTDTQYF.

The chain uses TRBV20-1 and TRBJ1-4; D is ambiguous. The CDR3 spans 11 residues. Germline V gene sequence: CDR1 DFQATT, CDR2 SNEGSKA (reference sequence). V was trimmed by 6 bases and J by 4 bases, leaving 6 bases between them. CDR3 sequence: CSARINEKLFF. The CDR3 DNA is TGCAGTGCGCGAATTAATGAAAAACTGTTTTTT.

The CDR3 DNA is TGTGCCAGCAGCGTAGGTAGCGGGAGCTCCTACAATGAGCAGTTCTTC. Protein: CASSVGSGSSYNEQFF. The V call is TRBV9, the J call TRBJ2-1; 9 nucleotides line up with TRBD2. The CDR3 is 16 residues long. Germline V gene sequence: CDR1 SGDLS, CDR2 YYNGEE. V shed 0 bases, J shed 0 bases, and the junction held 1 base outside the gene matches. The whole variable domain, filled in from reference TRBV9 and TRBJ2-1, reads DSGVTQTPKHLITATGQRVTLRCSPRSGDLSVYWYQQSLDQGLQFLIQYYNGEERAKGNILERFSAQQFPDLHSELNLSSLELGDSALYFCASSVGSGSSYNEQFFGPGTRLTVL.

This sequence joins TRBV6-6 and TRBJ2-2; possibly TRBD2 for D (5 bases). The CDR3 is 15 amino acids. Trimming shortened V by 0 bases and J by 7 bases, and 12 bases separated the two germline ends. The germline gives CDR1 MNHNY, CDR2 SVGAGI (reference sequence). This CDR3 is CASSYSEAPGGELFF. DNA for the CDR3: TGTGCCAGCAGTTACTCGGAGGCCCCGGGCGGGGAGCTGTTTTTT.

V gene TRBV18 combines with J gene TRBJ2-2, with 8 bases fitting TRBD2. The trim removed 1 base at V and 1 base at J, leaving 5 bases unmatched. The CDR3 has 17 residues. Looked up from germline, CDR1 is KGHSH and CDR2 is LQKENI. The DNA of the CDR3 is TGTGCCAGCTCACCACTCGGACTAGCAATGAACACCGGGGAGCTGTTTTTT. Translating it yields CASSPLGLAMNTGELFF.

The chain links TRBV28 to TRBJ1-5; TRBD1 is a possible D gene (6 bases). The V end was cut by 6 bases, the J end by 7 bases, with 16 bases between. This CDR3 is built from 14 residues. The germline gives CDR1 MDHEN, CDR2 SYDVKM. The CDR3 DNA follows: TGTGCCAGCAGCCTTTTGGGGGCAGGACAGCCCCAGCATTTT. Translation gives CASSLLGAGQPQHF.

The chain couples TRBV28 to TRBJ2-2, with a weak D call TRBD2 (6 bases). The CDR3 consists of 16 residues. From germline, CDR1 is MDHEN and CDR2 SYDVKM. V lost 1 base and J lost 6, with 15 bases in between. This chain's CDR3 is CASSLYRGSGSGELFF. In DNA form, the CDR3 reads TGTGCCAGCAGTTTATATCGGGGGAGTGGTTCCGGGGAGCTGTTTTTT.

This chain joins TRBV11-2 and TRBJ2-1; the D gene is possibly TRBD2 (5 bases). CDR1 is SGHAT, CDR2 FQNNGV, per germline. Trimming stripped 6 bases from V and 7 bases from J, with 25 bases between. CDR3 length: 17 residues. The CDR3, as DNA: TGTGCCAGCAGAACCTGGGGAGCATCGGTTCAAGTGAATGAGCAGTTCTTC. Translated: CASRTWGASVQVNEQFF. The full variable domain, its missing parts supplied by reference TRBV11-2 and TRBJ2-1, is EAGVAQSPRYKIIEKRQSVAFWCNPISGHATLYWYQQILGQGPKLLIQFQNNGVVDDSQLPKDRFSAERLKGVDSTLKIQPAKLEDSAVYLCASRTWGASVQVNEQFFGPGTRLTVL.

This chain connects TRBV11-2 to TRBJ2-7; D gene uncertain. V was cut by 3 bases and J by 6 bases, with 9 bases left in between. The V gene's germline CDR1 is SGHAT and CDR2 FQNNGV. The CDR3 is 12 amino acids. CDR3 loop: CASSFWYSEQYF. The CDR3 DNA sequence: TGTGCCAGCAGCTTCTGGTACTCCGAGCAGTACTTC.

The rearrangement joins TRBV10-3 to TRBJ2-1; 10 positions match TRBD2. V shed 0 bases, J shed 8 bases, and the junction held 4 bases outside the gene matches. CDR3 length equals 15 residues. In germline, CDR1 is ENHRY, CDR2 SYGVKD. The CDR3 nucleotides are TGTGCCATCAGTGAGTCAGGCCTAGCGGGAGATGAGCAGTTCTTC. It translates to CAISESGLAGDEQFF.

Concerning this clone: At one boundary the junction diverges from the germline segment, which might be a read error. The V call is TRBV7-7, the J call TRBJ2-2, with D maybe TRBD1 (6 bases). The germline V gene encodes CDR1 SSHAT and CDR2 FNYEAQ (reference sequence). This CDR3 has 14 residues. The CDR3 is CASSLEQGIGELFF. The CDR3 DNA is TGTGCTAGCAGCTTAGAACAGGGAATCGGGGAGCTGTTTTTT.

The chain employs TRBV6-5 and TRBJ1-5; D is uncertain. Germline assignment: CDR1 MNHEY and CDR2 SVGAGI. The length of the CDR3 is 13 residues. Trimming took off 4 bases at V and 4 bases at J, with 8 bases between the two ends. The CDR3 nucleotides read TGTGCCAGCAGTTTCGGAGAAAATCAGCCCCAGCATTTT. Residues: CASSFGENQPQHF.

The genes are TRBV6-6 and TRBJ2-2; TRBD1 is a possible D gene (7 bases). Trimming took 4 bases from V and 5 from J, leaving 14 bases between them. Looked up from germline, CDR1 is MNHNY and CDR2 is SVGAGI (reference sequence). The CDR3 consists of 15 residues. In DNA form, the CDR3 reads TGTGCCAGCAGTTCTCAGGGGGGAGTTACCGGGGAGCTGTTTTTT. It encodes CASSSQGGVTGELFF.

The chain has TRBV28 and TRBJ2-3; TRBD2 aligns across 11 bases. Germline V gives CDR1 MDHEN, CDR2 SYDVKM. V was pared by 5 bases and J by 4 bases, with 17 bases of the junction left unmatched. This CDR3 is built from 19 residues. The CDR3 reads CASSGGIGTSGSRADTQYF. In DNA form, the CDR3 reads TGTGCCAGCAGTGGAGGAATCGGGACTAGCGGTAGTAGAGCAGATACGCAGTATTTT.

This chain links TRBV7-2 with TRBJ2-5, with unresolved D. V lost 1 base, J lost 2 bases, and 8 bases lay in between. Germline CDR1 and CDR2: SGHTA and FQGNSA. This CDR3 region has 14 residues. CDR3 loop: CASSLGGIQETQYF. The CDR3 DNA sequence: TGTGCCAGCAGCTTAGGAGGAATACAAGAGACCCAGTACTTC.

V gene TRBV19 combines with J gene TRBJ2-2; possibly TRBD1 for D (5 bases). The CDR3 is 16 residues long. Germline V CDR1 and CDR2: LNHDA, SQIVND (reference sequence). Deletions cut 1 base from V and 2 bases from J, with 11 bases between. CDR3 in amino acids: CASSIGKGDNTGELFF. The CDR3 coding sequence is TGTGCCAGTAGTATAGGAAAAGGGGATAACACCGGGGAGCTGTTTTTT.

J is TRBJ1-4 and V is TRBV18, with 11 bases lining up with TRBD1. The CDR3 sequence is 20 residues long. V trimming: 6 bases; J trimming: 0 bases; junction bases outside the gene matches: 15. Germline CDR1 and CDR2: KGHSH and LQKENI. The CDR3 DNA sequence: TGTGCCAGCTCCAACCCCGGGATCTGGACAGGGGGCACAACTAATGAAAAACTGTTTTTT. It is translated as CASSNPGIWTGGTTNEKLFF.

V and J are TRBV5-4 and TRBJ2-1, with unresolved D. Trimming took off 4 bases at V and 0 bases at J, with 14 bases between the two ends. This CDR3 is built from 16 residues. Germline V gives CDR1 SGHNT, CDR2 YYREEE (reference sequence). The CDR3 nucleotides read TGTGCCAGCAGCGAGGATGGATGGAGCTCCTACAATGAGCAGTTCTTC. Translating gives CASSEDGWSSYNEQFF.

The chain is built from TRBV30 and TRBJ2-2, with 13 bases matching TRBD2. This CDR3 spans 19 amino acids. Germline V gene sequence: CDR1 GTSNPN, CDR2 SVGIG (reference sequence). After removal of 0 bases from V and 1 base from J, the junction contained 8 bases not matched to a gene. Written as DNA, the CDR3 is TGTGCCTGGAGTGTACGGAGGACTAGCGGGAGAGAGAACACCGGGGAGCTGTTTTTT. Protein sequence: CAWSVRRTSGRENTGELFF.